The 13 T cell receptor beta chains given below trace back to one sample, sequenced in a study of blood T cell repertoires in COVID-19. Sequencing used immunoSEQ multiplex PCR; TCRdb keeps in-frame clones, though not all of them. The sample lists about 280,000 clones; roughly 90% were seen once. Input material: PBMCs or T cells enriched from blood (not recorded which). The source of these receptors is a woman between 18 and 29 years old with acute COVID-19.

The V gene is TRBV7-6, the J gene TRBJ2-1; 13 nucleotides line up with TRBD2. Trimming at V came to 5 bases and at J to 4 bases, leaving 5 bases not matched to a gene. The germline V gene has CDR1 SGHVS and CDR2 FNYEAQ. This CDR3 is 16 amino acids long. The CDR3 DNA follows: TGTGCCAGCAGCCCGCGGACTAGCGGGGGATACAATGAGCAGTTCTTC. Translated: CASSPRTSGGYNEQFF.

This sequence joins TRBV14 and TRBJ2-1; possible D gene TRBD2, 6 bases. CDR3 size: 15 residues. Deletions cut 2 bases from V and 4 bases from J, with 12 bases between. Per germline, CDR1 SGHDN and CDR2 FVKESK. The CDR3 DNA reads TGTGCCAGCAGCCAACCGGGACTGAGATACAATGAGCAGTTCTTC. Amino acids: CASSQPGLRYNEQFF.

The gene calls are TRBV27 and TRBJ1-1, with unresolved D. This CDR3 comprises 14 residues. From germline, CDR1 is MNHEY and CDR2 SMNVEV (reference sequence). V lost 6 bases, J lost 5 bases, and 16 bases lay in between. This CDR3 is CASSQHPQSTEAFF. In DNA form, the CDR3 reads TGTGCCAGCAGCCAACACCCCCAGTCGACTGAAGCTTTCTTT.

The CDR3 nucleotides read TGCGCCAGCAGCCAATCGTGGCAGCGACTAAACAATGAGCAGTTCTTC. Residues: CASSQSWQRLNNEQFF. The chain carries TRBV4-3 and TRBJ2-1; a weak D match, TRBD2 (5 bases). Per the germline V gene, CDR1 is LGHNA and CDR2 is YSLEER. The ends were cut back, 2 bases at V and 5 bases at J, with 16 bases in the middle. CDR3 length: 16 residues.

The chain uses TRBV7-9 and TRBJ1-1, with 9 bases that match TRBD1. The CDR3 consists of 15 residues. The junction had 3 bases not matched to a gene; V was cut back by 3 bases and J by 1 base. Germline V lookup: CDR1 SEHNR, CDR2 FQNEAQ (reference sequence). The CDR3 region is CASSFTGGTNTEAFF. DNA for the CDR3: TGTGCCAGCAGCTTCACAGGGGGCACGAACACTGAAGCTTTCTTT.

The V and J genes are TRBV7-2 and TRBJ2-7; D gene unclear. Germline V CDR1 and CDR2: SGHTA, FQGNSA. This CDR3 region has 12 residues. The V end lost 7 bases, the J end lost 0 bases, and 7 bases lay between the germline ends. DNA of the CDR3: TGTGCCAGCAAAGCAAGCTCCTACGAGCAGTACTTC. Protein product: CASKASSYEQYF.

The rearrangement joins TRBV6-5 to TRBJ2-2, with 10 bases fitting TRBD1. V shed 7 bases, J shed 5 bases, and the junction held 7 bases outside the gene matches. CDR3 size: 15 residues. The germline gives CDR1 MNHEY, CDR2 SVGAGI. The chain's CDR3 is CASKLTGGSTGELFF. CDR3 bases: TGTGCCAGCAAGTTGACAGGGGGCTCTACCGGGGAGCTGTTTTTT.

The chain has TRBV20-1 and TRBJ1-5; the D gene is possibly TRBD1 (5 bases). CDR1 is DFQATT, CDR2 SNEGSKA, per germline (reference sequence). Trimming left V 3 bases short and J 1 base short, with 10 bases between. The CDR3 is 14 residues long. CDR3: CSASIPGSNQPQHF. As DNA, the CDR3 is TGCAGTGCTAGTATCCCAGGGAGCAATCAGCCCCAGCATTTT.

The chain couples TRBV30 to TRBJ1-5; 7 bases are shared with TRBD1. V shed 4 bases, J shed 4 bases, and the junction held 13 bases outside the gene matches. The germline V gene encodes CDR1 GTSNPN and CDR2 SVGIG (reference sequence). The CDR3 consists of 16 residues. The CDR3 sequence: CAWTTGEVGPNQPQHF. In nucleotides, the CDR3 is TGTGCCTGGACAACAGGGGAGGTCGGGCCGAATCAGCCCCAGCATTTT.

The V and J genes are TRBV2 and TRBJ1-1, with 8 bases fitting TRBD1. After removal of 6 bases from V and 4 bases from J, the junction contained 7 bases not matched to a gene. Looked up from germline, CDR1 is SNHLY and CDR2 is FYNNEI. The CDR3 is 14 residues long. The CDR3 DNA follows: TGTGCCAGCAGCGACTACAGGGGGAGCACTGAAGCTTTCTTT. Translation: CASSDYRGSTEAFF. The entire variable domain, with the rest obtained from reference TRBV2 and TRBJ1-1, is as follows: EPEVTQTPSHQVTQMGQEVILRCVPISNHLYFYWYRQILGQKVEFLVSFYNNEISEKSEIFDDQFSVERPDGSNFTLKIRSTKLEDSAMYFCASSDYRGSTEAFFGQGTRLTVV.

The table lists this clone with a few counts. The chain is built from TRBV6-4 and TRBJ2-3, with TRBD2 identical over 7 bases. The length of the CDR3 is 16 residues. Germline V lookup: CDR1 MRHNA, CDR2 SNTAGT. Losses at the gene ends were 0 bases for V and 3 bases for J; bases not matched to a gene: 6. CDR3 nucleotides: TGTGCCAGCAGTGACTCGGGCGGGAGTGTTACAGATACGCAGTATTTT. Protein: CASSDSGGSVTDTQYF.

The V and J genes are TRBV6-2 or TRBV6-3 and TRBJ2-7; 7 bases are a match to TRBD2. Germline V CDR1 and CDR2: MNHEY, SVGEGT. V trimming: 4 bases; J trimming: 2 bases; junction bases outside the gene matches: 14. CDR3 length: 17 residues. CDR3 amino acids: CASSFTKPGLPTYEQYF. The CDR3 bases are TGTGCCAGCAGTTTTACGAAGCCGGGACTACCAACCTACGAGCAGTACTTC.

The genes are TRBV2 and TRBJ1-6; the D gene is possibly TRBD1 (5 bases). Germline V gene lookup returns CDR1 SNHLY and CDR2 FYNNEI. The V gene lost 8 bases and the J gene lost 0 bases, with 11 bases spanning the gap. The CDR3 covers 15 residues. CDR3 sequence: CASLRDFSYNSPLHF. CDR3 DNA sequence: TGTGCCAGCCTCCGGGACTTCTCCTATAATTCACCCCTCCACTTT.